This T cell receptor (beta chain) emerged from a study of early T cells in non-severe SARS-CoV-2 infection. Study-wide findings and caveats: Reliance on VDJdb matching favored anti-spike CD8 responses; private and CD4 specificities were missed.

Each cDNA molecule carried a unique molecular identifier. TCRdb itself ran the 5' RACE reads through MiXCR, one entry per CDR3 protein. The sample has over 35,000 distinct CDR3 sequences, 6% to 7% seen once. The germline V gene encodes CDR1 SGHAT and CDR2 FQNNGV. The V gene end was trimmed by 5 bases and the J gene end by 7 bases; junction bases not matched to a gene: 6. This CDR3 is 14 amino acids long. This clonotype was recorded many times. Its target is unknown. The receptor comes from an adult who was a healthcare worker with PCR-confirmed SARS-CoV-2 infection or an uninfected control (not recorded which). The chain joins TRBV11-2 to TRBJ1-5, with 9 bases identical to TRBD1. The material was whole blood, obtained at baseline. The CDR3 spells CASSIQGALQPQHF. Here the CDR3 DNA reads TGTGCCAGCAGCATACAGGGGGCATTACAGCCCCAGCATTTT.